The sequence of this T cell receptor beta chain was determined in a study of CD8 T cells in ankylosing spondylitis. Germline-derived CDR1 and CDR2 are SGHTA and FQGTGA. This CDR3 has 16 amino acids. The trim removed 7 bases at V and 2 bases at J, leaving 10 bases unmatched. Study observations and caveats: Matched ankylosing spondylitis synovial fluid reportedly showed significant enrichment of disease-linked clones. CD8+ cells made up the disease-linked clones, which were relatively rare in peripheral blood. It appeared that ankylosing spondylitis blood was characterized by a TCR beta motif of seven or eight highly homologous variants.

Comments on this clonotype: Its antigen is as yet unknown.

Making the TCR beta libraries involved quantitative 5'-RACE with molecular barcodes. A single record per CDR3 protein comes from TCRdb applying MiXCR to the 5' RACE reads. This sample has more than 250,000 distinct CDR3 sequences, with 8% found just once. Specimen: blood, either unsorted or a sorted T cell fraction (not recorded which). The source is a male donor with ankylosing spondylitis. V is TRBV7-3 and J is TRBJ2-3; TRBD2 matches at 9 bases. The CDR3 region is CASTRIAGAYTDTQYF. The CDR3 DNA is TGTGCCAGCACCCGTATAGCGGGGGCTTACACAGATACGCAGTATTTT.